This T cell receptor (beta chain) appears in the sequencing data of a study of T cell repertoires in cytomegalovirus infection. Study as a whole: Matching HLA type and CMV infection were both indicated by public TCR beta signatures. Findings and limits, study-wide: HLA-C-restricted CMV clonotypes gave the most frequent clonotype in two of eight donors. Summed frequency of public TCR beta families distinguished CMV carriers with the relevant HLA.

The CDR3 is 16 residues long. This clonotype came up once. Its antigen is not identified. The junction departs from germline at one end; a sequencing error may be responsible. TCRdb recomputed calls from the reads with MiXCR, one row per CDR3 protein. Of around 450,000 distinct CDR3 sequences listed, around 10% are singletons. The sequence came from a human donor in good health (CMV status not recorded). Some clones in this sample may be carry-over from other donors' samples. This chain uses TRBV5-3 with TRBJ2-2; 9 nucleotides agree with TRBD2. TRBV5-3 is an ORF for which the function is uncertain. Sequencing used PBMCs. The CDR3 region has the DNA TGTGCCAGCAGCTTGTGGGTAGCGGGAGACACCGGGGAGCTGTTTTTT. The encoded protein is CASSLWVAGDTGELFF.